Below, 26 T cell receptor beta chains from the same sample are listed, as sequenced in a study of beta chain features in type 1 diabetes. Expressed TCRB transcripts were sequenced after all isolated RNA was converted to cDNA. The repertoire was sequenced with immunoSEQ multiplex PCR; TCRdb's copy has only in-frame clones and lacks some. The sample lists about 370,000 clones; around 15% were seen once. The sequenced sample consisted of naive CD4+ T cells from blood. The receptors were sampled from a woman aged 18-30 years in good health.

This clone has a handful of counts. The rearrangement uses TRBV6-5 and TRBJ2-1; the match to TRBD2 covers 8 bases. Germline CDR1 reads MNHEY; CDR2 reads SVGAGI. V dropped 4 bases and J dropped 10; count of bases not matched to a gene: 6. CDR3 length: 13 residues. Written as DNA, the CDR3 is TGTGCCAGCAGTTTCCTCACTAGCGGCGAGCAGTTCTTC. Translation: CASSFLTSGEQFF.

The rearrangement uses TRBV7-9 and TRBJ1-2; 9 bases agree with TRBD1. V was pared by 0 bases and J by 8 bases, with 1 base of the junction left unmatched. CDR3 length equals 13 residues. Germline values: CDR1 SEHNR, CDR2 FQNEAQ (reference sequence). The CDR3 DNA sequence: TGTGCCAGCAGCTTAGCACAGGGGGCAGGCTACACCTTC. This sequence encodes CASSLAQGAGYTF.

V gene TRBV20-1 combines with J gene TRBJ2-3; D is unresolved. Per the germline V gene, CDR1 is DFQATT and CDR2 is SNEGSKA (reference sequence). V gave up 7 bases and J gave up 8 bases, with 10 bases separating them. This CDR3 is 10 amino acids long. The CDR3 DNA sequence: TGCAGTGTGGGCATTCCTACGCAGTATTTT. It translates to CSVGIPTQYF.

This chain links TRBV6-5 with TRBJ2-6; TRBD1 matches 7 bases. V was clipped by 7 bases and J by 2 bases; unmatched bases: 5. The CDR3 consists of 15 residues. The germline V gene has CDR1 MNHEY and CDR2 SVGAGI. CDR3 amino acids: CASKLDRAGANVLTF. CDR3 DNA: TGTGCCAGCAAACTCGACAGGGCTGGGGCCAACGTCCTGACTTTC.

The gene calls are TRBV4-3 and TRBJ1-1; 8 bases match TRBD1. The CDR3 contains 15 residues. V dropped 0 bases and J dropped 10; count of bases not matched to a gene: 10. The V gene's germline CDR1 is LGHNA and CDR2 YSLEER. CDR3 bases: TGCGCCAGCAGCCAAGATGTCGGGGACAGGATTTTAGCTTTCTTT. Residues: CASSQDVGDRILAFF.

This clone has only a few counts. V gene TRBV2 combines with J gene TRBJ1-2; TRBD1 matches at 7 bases. This CDR3 comprises 14 residues. V was clipped by 4 bases and J by 4 bases; unmatched bases: 6. Germline assignment: CDR1 SNHLY and CDR2 FYNNEI. The CDR3 DNA reads as TGTGCCAGCAGTGCTCCAGGGGGTTCCTATGGCTACACCTTC. Protein: CASSAPGGSYGYTF.

The chain joins TRBV15 to TRBJ2-3; D is possibly TRBD2 (5 bases). Per the germline V gene, CDR1 is LNHNV and CDR2 is YYDKDF (reference sequence). Trimming shortened V by 0 bases and J by 3 bases, and 10 bases separated the two germline ends. The CDR3 has 15 amino acids. Here the CDR3 reads CATSRDMPGTDTQYF. For the CDR3, the DNA is TGTGCCACCAGCAGAGATATGCCGGGGACAGATACGCAGTATTTT. The full variable domain, in which reference TRBV15 and TRBJ2-3 provide the parts outside the CDR3, is DAMVIQNPRYQVTQFGKPVTLSCSQTLNHNVMYWYQQKSSQAPKLLFHYYDKDFNNEADTPDNFQSRRPNTSFCFLDIRSPGLGDTAMYLCATSRDMPGTDTQYFGPGTRLTVL.

J is TRBJ2-2 and V is TRBV27, with 8 bases fitting TRBD2. The CDR3 consists of 14 residues. The V gene end was trimmed by 6 bases and the J gene end by 7 bases; junction bases not matched to a gene: 7. The germline V gene has CDR1 MNHEY and CDR2 SMNVEV (reference sequence). In DNA form, the CDR3 reads TGTGCCAGCAGGCCCGGGGGGGGTGGCGGGGAGCTGTTTTTT. Translated, it gives CASRPGGGGGELFF.

The chain couples TRBV14 to TRBJ2-6; 10 bases match TRBD1. Germline CDR1 reads SGHDN; CDR2 reads FVKESK. V was pared by 5 bases and J by 1 base, with 5 bases of the junction left unmatched. The CDR3 loop spans 17 amino acids. The CDR3 loop reads CASSERQGASGANVLTF. The CDR3 DNA sequence: TGTGCCAGCAGCGAGCGACAGGGGGCATCTGGGGCCAACGTCCTGACTTTC.

This clone was counted between two and nine times. The chain couples TRBV9 to TRBJ2-7; D perhaps matches TRBD1 (5 bases). Germline V gives CDR1 SGDLS, CDR2 YYNGEE. V was clipped by 0 bases and J by 6 bases, with 13 bases between them. This CDR3 spans 14 amino acids. CDR3 coding DNA: TGTGCCAGCAGCGTAGGGCAGGGTTGGCTCGAGCAGTACTTC. Protein: CASSVGQGWLEQYF.

This clone was seen a handful of times. J is TRBJ2-1 and V is TRBV19, with a tentative D call TRBD1 (6 bases). The CDR3 is 12 residues long. Trimming stripped 9 bases from V and 6 bases from J, with 12 bases between. Germline V gives CDR1 LNHDA, CDR2 SQIVND (reference sequence). CDR3 bases: TGTGCCAGGAGGGGGTTGATCAATGAGCAGTTCTTC. Amino acids: CARRGLINEQFF.

This clone turned up a few times. The chain combines TRBV15 with TRBJ1-3; TRBD1 agrees at 9 bases. J lost 1 base, V lost 5 bases, and 6 bases had no gene match. This CDR3 has 16 amino acids. Germline CDR1 is LNHNV and CDR2 is YYDKDF (reference sequence). The CDR3 reads CATSPGQGVSGNTIYF. Here the CDR3 DNA reads TGTGCCACCAGCCCGGGACAGGGAGTTTCTGGAAACACCATATATTTT.

V and J are TRBV11-2 and TRBJ2-6, with D uncertain. Trimming left V 1 base short and J 2 bases short, with 3 bases between. There are 14 residues in the CDR3. The germline V gene encodes CDR1 SGHAT and CDR2 FQNNGV. This chain's CDR3 is CASSLAAGANVLTF. Here the CDR3 DNA reads TGTGCCAGCAGCTTAGCGGCTGGGGCCAACGTCCTGACTTTC. The full variable domain, completed using reference TRBV11-2 and TRBJ2-6, is EAGVAQSPRYKIIEKRQSVAFWCNPISGHATLYWYQQILGQGPKLLIQFQNNGVVDDSQLPKDRFSAERLKGVDSTLKIQPAKLEDSAVYLCASSLAAGANVLTFGAGSRLTVL.

This clone was observed a few times. This chain joins TRBV2 and TRBJ2-1; 10 nucleotides match TRBD2. Germline V gene sequence: CDR1 SNHLY, CDR2 FYNNEI. This CDR3 region has 15 residues. V trimming: 4 bases; J trimming: 10 bases; junction bases outside the gene matches: 10. The CDR3 nucleotides are TGTGCCAGCAGTGGGCGGCTAGCGGGAGTTCAAGAGCAGTTCTTC. Amino acids: CASSGRLAGVQEQFF.

V is TRBV11-2 and J is TRBJ2-5, with 9 bases identical to TRBD2. With 5 bases clipped from V and 4 bases from J, the junction kept 14 bases outside the gene matches. The CDR3 has 17 amino acids. CDR1 SGHAT and CDR2 FQNNGV come from the germline V gene. The CDR3 coding sequence is TGTGCCAGCAGCCCCGGGTCCTTAGCGGGAGACGGAGAGACCCAGTACTTC. Translating it yields CASSPGSLAGDGETQYF. Using reference TRBV11-2 and TRBJ2-5 for the parts outside the CDR3, the full variable domain is EAGVAQSPRYKIIEKRQSVAFWCNPISGHATLYWYQQILGQGPKLLIQFQNNGVVDDSQLPKDRFSAERLKGVDSTLKIQPAKLEDSAVYLCASSPGSLAGDGETQYFGPGTRLLVL.

A few counts support this clone. The rearrangement joins TRBV27 to TRBJ1-1, with a weak D call TRBD1 (5 bases). The CDR3 consists of 12 residues. CDR1 is MNHEY, CDR2 SMNVEV, per germline (reference sequence). Trimming removed 9 bases at V and 5 bases at J, with 13 bases between. CDR3 sequence reads: CARFGARTEAFF. The CDR3 nucleotides read TGTGCCAGATTTGGGGCGCGGACTGAAGCTTTCTTT.

This clone appeared a few times. The chain recombines TRBV6-5 with TRBJ2-7; 7 positions match TRBD1. The CDR3 length is 11 residues. Germline CDR1 reads MNHEY; CDR2 reads SVGAGI. J lost 4 bases, V lost 6 bases, and 0 bases had no gene match. DNA for the CDR3: TGTGCCAGCAGACAGGGGTACGAGCAGTACTTC. Protein product: CASRQGYEQYF.

This clone has a handful of counts. The J gene is TRBJ1-4, the V gene TRBV5-8; TRBD1 agrees at 10 bases. The CDR3 is made up of 16 amino acids. V lost 6 bases to trimming and J lost 0 bases; unmatched junction nucleotides: 5. Per the germline V gene, CDR1 is SGHTS and CDR2 is YDEGEE. The CDR3 is CASTAGQGATNEKLFF. The CDR3 region has the DNA TGTGCCAGCACCGCAGGACAGGGGGCAACTAATGAAAAACTGTTTTTT.

This chain links TRBV29-1 with TRBJ2-1; 7 bases are a match to TRBD2. Germline-derived CDR1 and CDR2 are SQVTM and ANQGSEA. V shed 7 bases and J 7 bases; nucleotides not matched to a gene: 13. The CDR3 spans 14 residues. The CDR3, as DNA: TGCAGCGCCGCCCTGGGGGGGATAAGTAATGAGCAGTTCTTC. It is translated as CSAALGGISNEQFF.

In this sample, this clone turned up a few times. The chain is built from TRBV19 and TRBJ2-5; 7 bases are a match to TRBD1. Per germline, CDR1 LNHDA and CDR2 SQIVND (reference sequence). J lost 2 bases, V lost 4 bases, and 1 base had no gene match. The CDR3 runs 13 residues. CDR3 loop: CASSTGQQETQYF. DNA of the CDR3: TGTGCCAGTAGTACGGGACAGCAAGAGACCCAGTACTTC.

This clone occurred a few times. J is TRBJ2-1 and V is TRBV7-2; D remains ambiguous. V lost 0 bases and J lost 2, with 14 bases in between. Germline CDR1 is SGHTA and CDR2 is FQGNSA. CDR3 length: 17 amino acids. This chain's CDR3 is CASSLAVGVAPYNEQFF. DNA of the CDR3: TGTGCCAGCAGCTTAGCGGTTGGTGTTGCGCCCTACAATGAGCAGTTCTTC.

This clone was detected only a few times. V and J are TRBV7-2 and TRBJ2-7; no reliable D call. Per the germline V gene, CDR1 is SGHTA and CDR2 is FQGNSA. V shed 7 bases and J shed 3 bases, with 7 bases lying between them. CDR3 length: 11 amino acids. CDR3 DNA sequence: TGTGCCAGCACCCTAAACTACGAGCAGTACTTC. It is translated as CASTLNYEQYF.

The chain recombines TRBV6-5 with TRBJ1-5; possible D gene TRBD1, 5 bases. The V gene lost 6 bases and the J gene lost 5 bases, with 14 bases spanning the gap. CDR3 length: 14 amino acids. CDR1 is MNHEY, CDR2 SVGAGI, per germline. This chain's CDR3 is CASSRDSRDQPQHF. The CDR3 nucleotides are TGTGCCAGCAGCCGGGACTCCCGCGATCAGCCCCAGCATTTT.

The V call is TRBV6-6, the J call TRBJ2-1; D not resolved. Trimming took off 5 bases at V and 8 bases at J, with 7 bases between the two ends. Germline lookup yields CDR1 MNHNY and CDR2 SVGAGI (reference sequence). The CDR3 length is 11 residues. Written as DNA, the CDR3 is TGTGCCAGCAGTGTCAATGATGAGCAGTTCTTC. It encodes CASSVNDEQFF.

This clone was counted between two and nine times. The identical CDR3 is also encoded by other nucleotide sequences in the sample. The chain uses TRBV18 and TRBJ1-1; D unclear. V lost 3 bases and J lost 1, with 6 bases in between. This CDR3 contains 13 residues. Germline V gene data show CDR1 as KGHSH and CDR2 as LQKENI. The CDR3 here is CASSPWQNTEAFF. Written as DNA, the CDR3 is TGTGCCAGCTCACCGTGGCAGAACACTGAAGCTTTCTTT.

This chain links TRBV7-9 with TRBJ1-1; D remains ambiguous. CDR3 length equals 14 residues. Trimming removed 6 bases from V and 1 base from J, with 12 bases in between. Looked up from germline, CDR1 is SEHNR and CDR2 is FQNEAQ (reference sequence). For the CDR3, the DNA is TGTGCCAGCAGACCGGGAGCTGGGAACACTGAAGCTTTCTTT. Translation: CASRPGAGNTEAFF.